The clone carrying this TCR beta chain occurred many times. The target antigen is unknown. The CDR3 loop spans 14 amino acids. V was pared by 3 bases and J by 6 bases, with 15 bases between. The V gene's germline CDR1 is LNHDA and CDR2 SQIVND (reference sequence). These data originate in a study of T cells in Graves' hyperthyroidism and ophthalmopathy. Study-wide background: Peripheral blood was obtained at initial diagnosis, preceding any treatment. Study outcomes and limitations: Ophthalmopathy was model-predicted a median around 6.7 months pre-onset.

Using RNA transcripts as the source, TCR beta CDR3 regions were amplified. HTBI primers drove first-round RT-PCR of the TCR CDR3. MiXCR was run by TCRdb on the multiplex PCR reads, yielding one entry per CDR3 protein. This table has 550,000 to 650,000 distinct CDR3 sequences, approximately 15% appearing once. This chain links TRBV19 with TRBJ2-7, with D possibly called TRBD1 or TRBD2 (5 bases each). The sequence was obtained from a woman aged 25 to 39 with Graves' hyperthyroidism that later progressed to Graves' ophthalmopathy. Sequencing was performed on blood. The CDR3 sequence: CASSMWQGVGEQYF. In nucleotides, the CDR3 is TGTGCCAGTAGTATGTGGCAGGGAGTTGGCGAGCAGTACTTC. The full variable domain, rest sourced from reference TRBV19 and TRBJ2-7, is DGGITQSPKYLFRKEGQNVTLSCEQNLNHDAMYWYRQDPGQGLRLIYYSQIVNDFQKGDIAEGYSVSREKKESFPLTVTSAQKNPTAFYLCASSMWQGVGEQYFGPGTRLTVT.